Here is one TCR beta chain with its context. These data originate in a study of control samples from healthy donors and cancer patients. Sequenced by immunoSEQ multiplex PCR; TCRdb stores in-frame clones only, minus some. The table lists about 96,000 clones, 85% to 95% of them singletons. The V end was cut by 2 bases, the J end by 0 bases, with 22 bases between. The germline V gene has CDR1 KGHSH and CDR2 LQKENI. The CDR3 contains 20 residues. The source material was blood. The TCR originated in a man younger than 35 in good health. This chain connects TRBV18 to TRBJ1-4, with D possibly TRBD1 on 5 matching bases. In DNA, the CDR3 is TGTGCCAGCTCACCAGGCCACGTAGGGGTCCCTGTTGCAACTAATGAAAAACTGTTTTTT. Protein product: CASSPGHVGVPVATNEKLFF. The whole variable domain, remainder taken from reference TRBV18 and TRBJ1-4, is NAGVMQNPRHLVRRRGQEARLRCSPMKGHSHVYWYRQLPEEGLKFMVYLQKENIIDESGMPKERFSAEFPKEGPSILRIQQVVRGDSAAYFCASSPGHVGVPVATNEKLFFGSGTQLSVL.